This T cell receptor (beta chain) was sequenced for a study of cytomegalovirus exposure and HLA in healthy donors. Findings and caveats of the study: The availability of immune exposure information extended only to CMV serostatus.

As concerns this clone: Its antigen is unknown.

It was with 60 Vbeta and 13 Jbeta primers that the PCR ran. The assay was immunoSEQ multiplex PCR, and TCRdb's table has in-frame clones only and misses some. Here the sample spans about 74,000 clones, about three quarters being singletons. This TCR came from a woman between 40 and 55 years old in good health and CMV-seropositive. What was sequenced was PBMCs.

The DNA of the CDR3 is TGTGCCAGCAGTTTATTGCCGGGGTCCCGTGGGGATTCACCCCTCCACTTT. Encoded protein: CASSLLPGSRGDSPLHF. The rearrangement uses TRBV28 and TRBJ1-6; the D is unclear. This CDR3 spans 17 amino acids. The germline V gene has CDR1 MDHEN and CDR2 SYDVKM. V was clipped by 1 base and J by 8 bases, with 18 bases between them.